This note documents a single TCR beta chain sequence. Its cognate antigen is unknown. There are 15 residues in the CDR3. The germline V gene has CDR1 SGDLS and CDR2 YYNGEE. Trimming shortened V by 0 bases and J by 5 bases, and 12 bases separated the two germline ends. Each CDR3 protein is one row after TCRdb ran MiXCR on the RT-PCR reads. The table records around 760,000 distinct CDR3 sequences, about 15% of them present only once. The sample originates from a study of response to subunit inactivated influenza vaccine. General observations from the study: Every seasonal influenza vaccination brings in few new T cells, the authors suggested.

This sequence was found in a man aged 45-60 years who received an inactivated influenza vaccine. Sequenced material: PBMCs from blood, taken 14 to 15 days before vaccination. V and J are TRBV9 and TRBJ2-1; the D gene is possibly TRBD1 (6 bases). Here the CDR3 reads CASSVGGRGDNEQFF. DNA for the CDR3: TGTGCCAGCAGCGTAGGAGGCAGGGGAGACAATGAGCAGTTCTTC.